This paragraph covers one T cell receptor beta chain sequence. Its antigen is not known. This CDR3 is missing its conserved last phenylalanine or tryptophan, likely due to a read error. No DNA is shown, since the ends of the CDR3 on it are uncertain; the CDR3 is the one TCRdb lists. Germline assignment: CDR1 SNHLY and CDR2 FYNNEI. A total of 15 residues make up the CDR3, ends included. Clones were sequenced by immunoSEQ multiplex PCR, and TCRdb holds only the in-frame ones, with some missing. The sample lists some 71,000 clones; around 87% were seen once. These data belong to a study of a mutant IDH1 vaccine in newly diagnosed glioma. Study information: Either 4-6 weeks after radiotherapy alone or alongside temozolomide, vaccination was begun. Treated patients had a mean age of about 40 years and a sex split that was roughly 62% male and about 40% female. Points from the study as a whole: With respect to changes in top peripheral T cell clonotypes, pseudoprogression seemed unrelated.

Time point of the sample: week 35, safety follow-up. Topical imiquimod accompanied each vaccine dose, which consisted of 300 ug of mutant IDH1 20-mer peptide. Patients received eight vaccinations in weeks 1, 3, 5, 7, 11, 15, 19, 23. The chain carries TRBV2 and TRBJ1-1; the table calls TRBD1, which could not be checked here. The sample here was PBMCs, taken from a glioma patient whose treatment included an IDH1 peptide vaccine. The clonotype was recovered from a man younger than 45 with glioma. The CDR3 region is CASSGVGDSPLSFFV.